These 13 T cell receptor beta chains originate from one sample sequenced in a study of cytomegalovirus exposure and HLA in healthy donors (dated by TCRdb to 2016 to 2017). Library prep was done by the immunoSEQ multiplex PCR assay. A mixture of 60 forward primers for TCR Vbeta segments and 13 reverse primers for TCR Jbeta segments was used in the multiplex PCR. The table was pulled from immuneACCESS by TCRdb, which kept in-frame rearrangements only. Such tables lose some clones; where checked, under half of the loss comes from unresolved V genes, and the rest has no known cause. Present in this sample are approximately 120,000 clones, 83% of which were seen just once. The ten largest account for 3.6% of the sample. The sequenced sample consisted of PBMCs. These receptors were obtained from a woman aged 40-49 years in good health and CMV-seropositive.

The V gene is TRBV7-9, the J gene TRBJ2-5; a weak D match, TRBD1 (6 bases). The germline V gene has CDR1 SEHNR and CDR2 FQNEAQ (reference sequence). The CDR3 runs 15 residues. V lost 2 bases and J 4 bases, leaving 14 bases between the germline ends. Here the CDR3 DNA reads TGTGCCAGCAGCTTATTTACAGGGACCGGAGAGACCCAGTACTTC. It codes for CASSLFTGTGETQYF.

V is TRBV30 and J is TRBJ1-5; TRBD1 matches 7 bases. Trimming at V came to 1 base and at J to 10 bases, leaving 19 bases not matched to a gene. The germline V gene has CDR1 GTSNPN and CDR2 SVGIG (reference sequence). There are 17 residues in the CDR3. The chain's CDR3 is CAWSAHRAGTVPPPQHF. The CDR3 nucleotides read TGTGCCTGGAGTGCCCATCGAGCCGGGACAGTTCCCCCTCCCCAGCATTTT.

The gene calls are TRBV6-5 and TRBJ2-2; the match to TRBD2 covers 7 bases. Unmatched junction bases numbered 6, after V lost 3 bases and J lost 5 bases. CDR1 is MNHEY, CDR2 SVGAGI, per germline. The CDR3 has 15 amino acids. CDR3 in DNA: TGTGCCAGCAGTTATCTAGCGGTACTTACCGGGGAGCTGTTTTTT. It specifies CASSYLAVLTGELFF.

The chain couples TRBV2 to TRBJ2-7, with D perhaps matching TRBD1 (6 bases). The CDR3 has 14 residues. CDR1 is SNHLY and CDR2 is FYNNEI in the germline V gene. V was clipped by 5 bases and J by 4 bases, with 15 bases between them. CDR3 DNA sequence: TGTGCCAGCAGTCAACCAACAACAGGGTACGAGCAGTACTTC. This codes for CASSQPTTGYEQYF.

J is TRBJ2-1 and V is TRBV6-6; 10 nucleotides line up with TRBD1. The ends lost 3 bases at V and 9 bases at J; junction bases unmatched: 8. The CDR3 totals 15 residues. Per germline, CDR1 MNHNY and CDR2 SVGAGI (reference sequence). The CDR3 loop reads CASSYKGQGVGEQFF. The CDR3, as DNA: TGTGCCAGCAGTTATAAAGGACAGGGGGTTGGTGAGCAGTTCTTC.

The gene calls are TRBV30 and TRBJ2-3; D gene ambiguous. This CDR3 is built from 12 residues. V lost 1 base to trimming and J lost 6 bases, with 8 bases between them. Germline V gene data show CDR1 as GTSNPN and CDR2 as SVGIG (reference sequence). CDR3 DNA: TGTGCCTGGAGTGCTCCCCCTGATACGCAGTATTTT. The encoded protein is CAWSAPPDTQYF.

This chain uses TRBV10-2 with TRBJ2-7; 7 bases line up with TRBD1. The CDR3 loop spans 13 amino acids. The J segment lost 6 bases and the V segment lost 5 bases, leaving 7 bases of the junction unmatched. CDR1 WSHSY and CDR2 SAAADI come from the germline V gene. CDR3 bases: TGCGCCAGCAGTCGTGAGACAGGGACCGAGCAGTACTTC. It encodes CASSRETGTEQYF.

On this clone itself: No conserved phenylalanine or tryptophan is present at the end of the CDR3, so a read error is the likely explanation. The chain joins TRBV2 to TRBJ1-1; TRBD1 might be the D (6 bases). Germline V CDR1 and CDR2: SNHLY, FYNNEI. CDR3 length: 12 amino acids. V was cut by 8 bases and J by 8 bases, with 15 bases left in between. The CDR3 spells CASGGRGGEAFL. The CDR3 nucleotides are TGTGCCAGCGGCGGCAGGGGTGGCGAAGCTTTCCTT.

This sequence joins TRBV6-5 and TRBJ2-1; 9 nucleotides align to TRBD2. Germline CDR1 and CDR2: MNHEY and SVGAGI. There are 14 residues in the CDR3. Trimming removed 4 bases from V and 8 bases from J; junction bases left unmatched: 6. The CDR3, as DNA: TGTGCCAGCAGTTTCCTAGCGGGGTTTTATGAGCAGTTCTTC. Translated, it gives CASSFLAGFYEQFF.

V usage is TRBV4-2 and J usage is TRBJ2-2; 8 nucleotides align to TRBD1. V trimming: 0 bases; J trimming: 6 bases; junction bases outside the gene matches: 3. CDR1 and CDR2 from the germline V gene are LGHNA and YNFKEQ. The CDR3 extends over 15 amino acids. This chain's CDR3 is CASSQEQGGAGELFF. CDR3 bases: TGTGCCAGCAGCCAAGAACAGGGGGGCGCCGGGGAGCTGTTTTTT.

The chain couples TRBV6-1 to TRBJ1-5, with D perhaps matching TRBD1 (5 bases). The CDR3 loop spans 12 amino acids. The germline V gene encodes CDR1 MNHNS and CDR2 SASEGT. The germline V and J ends were trimmed by 4 bases and 8 bases, with 9 bases remaining between them. CDR3 amino acids: CASSARGEPQHF. The CDR3 DNA reads TGTGCCAGCAGTGCTCGGGGGGAGCCCCAGCATTTT.

The chain joins TRBV7-9 to TRBJ2-3; 7 bases are shared with TRBD1. The germline gives CDR1 SEHNR, CDR2 FQNEAQ (reference sequence). V dropped 4 bases and J dropped 3; count of bases not matched to a gene: 7. This CDR3 spans 15 amino acids. The CDR3 region has the DNA TGTGCCAGCAGCTCGCCGGGACAGAAGACAGATACGCAGTATTTT. Its translation: CASSSPGQKTDTQYF.

The chain is built from TRBV7-8 and TRBJ2-7; 7 nucleotides match TRBD2. The germline V gene encodes CDR1 SGHVS and CDR2 FQNEAQ. This CDR3 is 14 amino acids long. V lost 3 bases, J lost 2 bases, and 4 bases stayed unmatched. Here the CDR3 DNA reads TGTGCCAGCAGCTTCGGGGGGAGGACCTACGAGCAGTACTTC. Residues: CASSFGGRTYEQYF.